The TCR beta chain described here comes from a study of beta chain features in type 1 diabetes. Notes on the study in general: Patients with Type 1 diabetes showed moderately but significantly shorter TCRB CDR3s in all four CD4+ subsets.

The ends lost 0 bases at V and 11 bases at J; junction bases unmatched: 7. Germline V CDR1 and CDR2: GTSNPN, SVGIG (reference sequence). CDR3 length: 13 amino acids. Comment on this clone: The antigen is not known.

The authors reverse transcribed all of the isolated RNA, so sequencing captured expressed TCRB transcripts. The repertoire was sequenced with immunoSEQ multiplex PCR; TCRdb's copy has only in-frame clones and lacks some. The sample records about 150,000 clones, about 9.4% being singletons. This TCR came from a man aged 25 to 40 with type 1 diabetes. The chain employs TRBV30 and TRBJ1-3, with TRBD1 matching 7 bases. The material sequenced was central memory CD4+ T cells from blood. For the CDR3, the DNA is TGTGCCTGGAGTGTACGGACAGGCCGGGCCATATATTTT. It specifies CAWSVRTGRAIYF.